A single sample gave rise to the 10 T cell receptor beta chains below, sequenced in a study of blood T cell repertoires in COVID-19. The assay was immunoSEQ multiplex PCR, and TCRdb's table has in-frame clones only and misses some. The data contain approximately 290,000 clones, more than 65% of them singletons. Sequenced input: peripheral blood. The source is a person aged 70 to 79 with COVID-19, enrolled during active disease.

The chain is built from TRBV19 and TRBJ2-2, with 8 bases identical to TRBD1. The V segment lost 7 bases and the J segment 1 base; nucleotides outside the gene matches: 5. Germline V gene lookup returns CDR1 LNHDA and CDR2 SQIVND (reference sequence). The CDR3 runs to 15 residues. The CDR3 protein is CASTRDRRNTGELFF. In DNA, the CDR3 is TGTGCCAGTACGAGGGACAGGAGGAACACCGGGGAGCTGTTTTTT.

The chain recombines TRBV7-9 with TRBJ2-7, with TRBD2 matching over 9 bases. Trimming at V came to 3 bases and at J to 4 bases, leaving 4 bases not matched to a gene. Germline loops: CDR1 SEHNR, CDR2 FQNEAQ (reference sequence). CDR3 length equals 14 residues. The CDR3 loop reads CASSFGLANYEQYF. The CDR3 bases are TGTGCCAGCAGCTTCGGACTAGCGAATTACGAGCAGTACTTC.

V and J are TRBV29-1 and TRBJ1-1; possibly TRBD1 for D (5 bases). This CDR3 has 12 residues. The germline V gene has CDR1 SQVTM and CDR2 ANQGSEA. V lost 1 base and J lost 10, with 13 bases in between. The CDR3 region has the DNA TGCAGCGTTGAAGTGGGGCCTCCGGGAGCTTTCTTT. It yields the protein CSVEVGPPGAFF. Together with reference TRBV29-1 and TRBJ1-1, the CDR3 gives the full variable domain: SAVISQKPSRDICQRGTSLTIQCQVDSQVTMMFWYRQQPGQSLTLIATANQGSEATYESGFVIDKFPISRPNLTFSTLTVSNMSPEDSSIYLCSVEVGPPGAFFGQGTRLTVV.

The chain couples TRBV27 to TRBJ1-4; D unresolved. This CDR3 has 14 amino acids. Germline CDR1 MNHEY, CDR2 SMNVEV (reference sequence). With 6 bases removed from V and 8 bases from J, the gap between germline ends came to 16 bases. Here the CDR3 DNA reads TGTGCCAGCAGGTCGGGGATTTCGGGCGAAAAACTGTTTTTT. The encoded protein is CASRSGISGEKLFF.

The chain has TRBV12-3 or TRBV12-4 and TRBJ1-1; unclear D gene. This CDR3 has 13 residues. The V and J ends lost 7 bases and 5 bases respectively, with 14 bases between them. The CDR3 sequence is CASTRGPGTEAFF. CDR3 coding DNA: TGTGCCAGCACCCGCGGCCCGGGGACTGAAGCTTTCTTT.

CDR3 DNA sequence: TGTGCCAGCAGTTACTCGAGCGGGGAAGAGACCCAGTACTTC. It codes for CASSYSSGEETQYF. This chain joins TRBV6-5 and TRBJ2-5; TRBD2 matches 7 bases. The CDR3 runs to 14 residues. Germline CDR1 is MNHEY and CDR2 is SVGAGI. With V trimmed by 0 bases and J by 3 bases, 1 base remained unmatched.

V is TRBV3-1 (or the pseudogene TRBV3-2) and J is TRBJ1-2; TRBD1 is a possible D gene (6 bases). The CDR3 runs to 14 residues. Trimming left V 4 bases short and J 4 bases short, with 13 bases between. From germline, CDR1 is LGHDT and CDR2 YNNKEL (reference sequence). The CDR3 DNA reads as TGTGCCAGCAGCCCAAGGACAGATAGCTATGGCTACACCTTC. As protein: CASSPRTDSYGYTF.

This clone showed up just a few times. The CDR3 DNA sequence: TGTGCCAGCAGCTTGTCCTCAGGGTTCCAATTCTATGGCTACACCTTC. It is translated as CASSLSSGFQFYGYTF. The chain couples TRBV5-6 to TRBJ1-2; D is perhaps TRBD1 (5 bases). The CDR3 has 16 amino acids. Germline assignment: CDR1 SGHDT and CDR2 YYEEEE. V was shortened by 1 base and J by 4 bases, with 17 bases between the two germline ends.

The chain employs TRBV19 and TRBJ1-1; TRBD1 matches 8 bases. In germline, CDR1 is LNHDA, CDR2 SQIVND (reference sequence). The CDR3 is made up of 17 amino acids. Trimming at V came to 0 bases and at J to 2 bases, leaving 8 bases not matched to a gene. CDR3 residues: CASSIERGDRGNTEAFF. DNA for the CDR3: TGTGCCAGTAGTATAGAGCGGGGTGACAGGGGTAACACTGAAGCTTTCTTT.

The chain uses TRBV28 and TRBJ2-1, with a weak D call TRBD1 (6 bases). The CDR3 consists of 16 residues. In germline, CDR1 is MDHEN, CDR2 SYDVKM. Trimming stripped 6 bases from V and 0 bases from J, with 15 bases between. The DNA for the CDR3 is TGTGCCAGCAGGGCTACTACAGGGAGCTCCTACAATGAGCAGTTCTTC. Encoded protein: CASRATTGSSYNEQFF. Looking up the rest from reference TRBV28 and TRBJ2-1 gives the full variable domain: DVKVTQSSRYLVKRTGEKVFLECVQDMDHENMFWYRQDPGLGLRLIYFSYDVKMKEKGDIPEGYSVSREKKERFSLILESASTNQTSMYLCASRATTGSSYNEQFFGPGTRLTVL.